These 27 T cell receptor beta chains came from one sample sequenced in a study of human T cells and chemical hapten exposure. From the RACE reads, TCRdb called clonotypes with MiXCR, one entry per CDR3 protein. The sample yields roughly 89,000 distinct CDR3 sequences, approximately 11% seen once. As to time point: patch test 3, about 24 weeks after DPC sensitization. The treatment: therapeutic diphenylcyclopropenone sensitization with weekly scalp DPC. This sample comprised whole blood, obtained in connection with sensitization to the hapten diphenylcyclopropenone (DPC). These receptors came from a woman aged 25 to 39 with alopecia areata. Some clones in this sample may be carry-over from other donors' samples.

The J gene is TRBJ2-7, the V gene TRBV29-1, with 7 bases identical to TRBD1. J was trimmed by 0 bases and V by 3 bases; bases with no gene match: 5. Germline V lookup: CDR1 SQVTM, CDR2 ANQGSEA. CDR3 length: 14 residues. CDR3 bases: TGCAGCGTTGAGGGGGACAGCCACTCCTACGAGCAGTACTTC. It encodes CSVEGDSHSYEQYF.

This clonotype was counted between two and nine times. CDR3 region: CASSQDQRGYTF. CDR3 coding DNA: TGTGCCAGCAGCCAAGACCAACGTGGCTACACCTTC. This chain uses TRBV3-1 with TRBJ1-2; D is uncertain. The CDR3 is 12 amino acids. The V and J ends lost 0 bases and 7 bases respectively, with 6 bases between them. Looked up from germline, CDR1 is LGHDT and CDR2 is YNNKEL (reference sequence).

V and J are TRBV9 and TRBJ2-6; TRBD1 matches 10 bases. The germline CDR1 and CDR2 sequences are SGDLS and YYNGEE. V was clipped by 7 bases and J by 0 bases; unmatched bases: 4. This CDR3 contains 16 residues. The CDR3 DNA sequence: TGTGCCAGCGGGACAGGGGTCCTCTCTGGGGCCAACGTCCTGACTTTC. Amino acids: CASGTGVLSGANVLTF.

This clonotype was observed many times. The genes are TRBV5-1 and TRBJ2-1, with D hard to call. CDR1 and CDR2 from the germline V gene are SGHRS and YFSETQ. The V and J ends lost 1 base and 12 bases respectively, with 11 bases between them. The length of the CDR3 is 12 residues. In nucleotides, the CDR3 is TGCGCCAGCAGCTTGAGGCCGACGAGGCAGTTCTTC. Its translation is CASSLRPTRQFF.

This clonotype has at least ten counts. The rearrangement links TRBV20-1 to TRBJ1-4, with unresolved D. Germline assignment: CDR1 DFQATT and CDR2 SNEGSKA (reference sequence). CDR3 size: 11 residues. V lost 6 bases, J lost 7 bases, and 9 bases lay in between. The CDR3 region is CSAEEGEKLFF. CDR3 bases: TGCAGTGCGGAGGAGGGTGAAAAACTGTTTTTT.

This clonotype was picked up a small number of times. This rearrangement joins TRBV28 to TRBJ2-1; TRBD1 or TRBD2 may be the D gene (5 bases each). The CDR3 spans 13 residues. V was shortened by 2 bases and J by 6 bases, with 8 bases between the two germline ends. Germline loops: CDR1 MDHEN, CDR2 SYDVKM. CDR3 protein: CASSLPGPNEQFF. DNA of the CDR3: TGTGCCAGCAGTTTACCGGGACCCAATGAGCAGTTCTTC.

This clonotype was seen at least ten times. The chain carries TRBV29-1 and TRBJ1-1; D remains ambiguous. This CDR3 has 10 residues. The V end was cut by 4 bases, the J end by 7 bases, with 7 bases between. CDR1 is SQVTM and CDR2 is ANQGSEA in the germline V gene. This CDR3 is CSVGTGEAFF. DNA of the CDR3: TGCAGCGTTGGCACGGGTGAAGCTTTCTTT.

The rearrangement links TRBV7-9 to TRBJ1-5; D possibly corresponds to TRBD1 (5 bases). The CDR3 has 15 amino acids. The germline V and J ends were trimmed by 1 base and 7 bases, with 14 bases remaining between them. CDR1 and CDR2 (germline): SEHNR, FQNEAQ (reference sequence). The CDR3 nucleotides read TGTGCCAGCAGCTTAGAAGCGGGGCTGGGACAGCCCCAGCATTTT. Residues: CASSLEAGLGQPQHF.

This clonotype was seen many times. V usage is TRBV9 and J usage is TRBJ2-1; the D gene is possibly TRBD1 (6 bases). This CDR3 comprises 13 residues. Trimming took 3 bases from V and 11 from J, leaving 15 bases between them. Looked up from germline, CDR1 is SGDLS and CDR2 is YYNGEE. The CDR3: CASSEGTPNKQFF. CDR3 nucleotides: TGTGCCAGCAGCGAAGGGACACCCAACAAGCAGTTCTTC.

This clonotype was seen repeatedly, ten times or more. V gene TRBV6-4 combines with J gene TRBJ2-3; D perhaps matches TRBD2 (5 bases). V lost 3 bases, J lost 3 bases, and 10 bases lay in between. Germline lookup yields CDR1 MRHNA and CDR2 SNTAGT. There are 14 residues in the CDR3. The CDR3 DNA reads as TGTGCCAGCAGTGAAGTGGGAGAAACAGATACGCAGTATTTT. Residues: CASSEVGETDTQYF.

The sample holds many counts of this clonotype. V usage is TRBV4-1 and J usage is TRBJ1-1; possibly TRBD1 for D (5 bases). Per the germline V gene, CDR1 is MGHRA and CDR2 is YSYEKL. V lost 0 bases and J 5 bases, leaving 13 bases between the germline ends. CDR3 size: 15 residues. The CDR3 is CASSQDRGSSTEAFF. Here the CDR3 DNA reads TGCGCCAGCAGCCAAGATCGGGGGAGTAGTACTGAAGCTTTCTTT.

This clonotype was found many times. The rearrangement uses TRBV5-4 and TRBJ1-1, with 10 positions matching TRBD1. The V segment lost 0 bases and the J segment 11 bases; nucleotides outside the gene matches: 4. Germline assignment: CDR1 SGHNT and CDR2 YYREEE (reference sequence). The CDR3 extends over 13 amino acids. The CDR3 DNA reads as TGTGCCAGCAGCTTGGGTGGGACAGGGGATGCTTTCTTT. Translation: CASSLGGTGDAFF.

This clonotype was observed a handful of times. The chain recombines TRBV7-8 with TRBJ1-2; the match to TRBD1 covers 8 bases. The CDR3 sequence is 16 residues long. The ends lost 6 bases at V and 5 bases at J; junction bases unmatched: 14. CDR1 is SGHVS and CDR2 is FQNEAQ in the germline V gene. The CDR3 region is CASRPTGQGPLYGYTF. The CDR3, as DNA: TGTGCCAGCAGACCCACCGGACAGGGACCATTGTATGGCTACACCTTC.

V gene TRBV6-5 combines with J gene TRBJ1-5; no clear D. Germline V gene data show CDR1 as MNHEY and CDR2 as SVGAGI. V shed 9 bases and J shed 5 bases, with 17 bases lying between them. The CDR3 length is 14 residues. The CDR3 loop is CASKSPGPYQPQHF. CDR3 DNA: TGTGCCAGTAAGTCGCCGGGTCCTTATCAGCCCCAGCATTTT.

This clonotype was observed at least ten times. The rearrangement links TRBV28 to TRBJ2-7, with D perhaps TRBD1 (5 bases). V lost 4 bases to trimming and J lost 7 bases, with 14 bases between them. CDR3 length: 13 amino acids. Germline CDR1 reads MDHEN; CDR2 reads SYDVKM. The CDR3 DNA reads TGTGCCAGCAGTTCACAGGCCCCAAGGGAGCAGTACGTC. It codes for CASSSQAPREQYV.

This clonotype was seen at least ten times. The chain recombines TRBV11-2 with TRBJ2-7; D remains ambiguous. This CDR3 region has 14 residues. Germline CDR1 is SGHAT and CDR2 is FQNNGV. V shed 2 bases and J shed 3 bases, with 11 bases lying between them. DNA of the CDR3: TGTGCCAGCAGCTTAAGACGGAGCCTCTACGAGCAGTACGTC. Translated: CASSLRRSLYEQYV.

The J gene is TRBJ2-7, the V gene TRBV21-1; the table calls TRBD2, which could not be checked here. TRBV21-1 counts as a pseudogene. This CDR3 comprises 13 residues. The DNA for the CDR3 is TGTGCCAGCACCAGGACTCCCTCCTACGAGCAGTACGTC. As protein: CASTRTPSYEQYV.

This clonotype was observed at least ten times. The V and J genes are TRBV28 and TRBJ2-7, with D possibly TRBD1 on 6 matching bases. V lost 7 bases, J lost 5 bases, and 15 bases lay in between. Germline V gives CDR1 MDHEN, CDR2 SYDVKM. The length of the CDR3 is 13 residues. CDR3 protein: CASTVTGQDEQYF. The CDR3, as DNA: TGTGCCAGCACAGTAACAGGGCAGGACGAGCAGTACTTC.

The rearrangement joins TRBV5-1 to TRBJ2-1, with 7 positions matching TRBD2. Germline assignment: CDR1 SGHRS and CDR2 YFSETQ. J was trimmed by 8 bases and V by 1 base; bases with no gene match: 6. The CDR3 loop spans 14 amino acids. The CDR3 nucleotides are TGCGCCAGCAGCTTGCGGCCTAGCGGCGATGAGCAGTTCTTC. Its translation: CASSLRPSGDEQFF.

J is TRBJ1-3 and V is TRBV30; possible D gene TRBD1, 6 bases. CDR3 length: 15 amino acids. Germline loops: CDR1 GTSNPN, CDR2 SVGIG (reference sequence). Trimming stripped 5 bases from V and 0 bases from J, with 14 bases between. This CDR3 is CAWDPTGSSGNTIYF. The DNA for the CDR3 is TGTGCCTGGGACCCAACAGGGAGCTCTGGAAACACCATATATTTT.

The rearrangement joins TRBV4-2 to TRBJ2-3; TRBD1 matches at 7 bases. Germline CDR1 is LGHNA and CDR2 is YNFKEQ. V was clipped by 0 bases and J by 6 bases; unmatched bases: 9. This CDR3 has 16 amino acids. The CDR3 DNA reads TGTGCCAGCAGCCAAGAGCGGGCGCGGACAGGTGATACGCAGTATTTT. This sequence encodes CASSQERARTGDTQYF.

The sample holds a few counts of this clonotype. CDR3 DNA sequence: TGTGCCAGCAGTGAAGCGCGTAACCACAGGGGTCAGCCCCAGCATTTT. Its protein is CASSEARNHRGQPQHF. This chain connects TRBV2 to TRBJ1-5; 7 bases match TRBD1. Germline CDR1 SNHLY, CDR2 FYNNEI. V shed 0 bases, J shed 6 bases, and the junction held 8 bases outside the gene matches. The CDR3 has 16 amino acids.

This clonotype was seen only a few times. The genes are TRBV28 and TRBJ2-5; D is possibly TRBD1 (6 bases). Germline loops: CDR1 MDHEN, CDR2 SYDVKM. The V gene lost 2 bases and the J gene lost 6 bases, with 16 bases spanning the gap. The CDR3 is 15 residues long. The CDR3 coding sequence is TGTGCCAGCAGTTTACCTGGGGGCAGGGAGCAGACCCAGTACTTC. This gives the protein CASSLPGGREQTQYF.

This clonotype was counted ten times or more. The germline gene is not matched at one end of the junction; a read error may be the cause. This chain joins TRBV7-9 and TRBJ1-1, with D unresolved. The CDR3 is made up of 12 amino acids. Germline CDR1 and CDR2: SEHNR and FQNEAQ (reference sequence). In DNA form, the CDR3 reads TGTGCCAGCAGCCATGTCGAACGGCGGAAGAACTTT. Amino acids: CASSHVERRKNF.

This clonotype was recorded a few times. The chain has TRBV10-3 and TRBJ1-1; maybe TRBD1 (6 bases). CDR1 and CDR2 from the germline V gene are ENHRY and SYGVKD. The CDR3 is 13 residues long. Between the trimmed V and J ends, which lost 6 bases and 1 base, there was a span of 9 bases. The chain's CDR3 is CAISGQPNTEAFF. The CDR3 DNA reads TGTGCCATCAGCGGACAGCCGAACACTGAAGCTTTCTTT.

This clonotype has at least ten counts. The chain couples TRBV9 to TRBJ2-1; unclear D gene. The CDR3 covers 16 residues. CDR1 is SGDLS and CDR2 is YYNGEE in the germline V gene. Trimming cost V 5 bases and J 1 base, with 16 bases left between them. Here the CDR3 reads CASSPSESPSYNEQFF. The CDR3 DNA sequence: TGTGCCAGCAGTCCCAGCGAGAGCCCTTCCTACAATGAGCAGTTCTTC.

This clonotype was observed a few times. This rearrangement joins TRBV5-1 to TRBJ2-3, with D maybe TRBD2 (6 bases). Germline values: CDR1 SGHRS, CDR2 YFSETQ. Trimming removed 0 bases from V and 0 bases from J, with 8 bases in between. The CDR3 spans 15 residues. The chain's CDR3 is CASSLALASTDTQYF. The DNA for the CDR3 is TGCGCCAGCAGCTTGGCCCTAGCGAGCACAGATACGCAGTATTTT.